Shown below are 16 T cell receptor beta chains from a single sample sequenced in a study of beta chain features in type 1 diabetes. cDNA synthesis used the whole RNA isolate, giving expressed TCRB sequences. Sequencing was performed with immunoSEQ multiplex PCR; in TCRdb, only in-frame clones are kept and a portion is missing. Of 300,000 to 400,000 clones detected, roughly 8% appear once; the ten largest clones hold approximately 0.44%. Source material: central memory CD4+ T cells from blood. These receptors were obtained from a woman aged 18-29 years in good health.

The chain joins TRBV15 to TRBJ2-1, with 8 bases aligning to TRBD2. Germline values: CDR1 LNHNV, CDR2 YYDKDF (reference sequence). The CDR3 is 15 residues long. With 6 bases clipped from V and 9 bases from J, the junction kept 13 bases outside the gene matches. The DNA of the CDR3 is TGTGCCACCAGGAACACCGGGACTAGGGGGTTTGAGCAGTTCTTC. The encoded protein is CATRNTGTRGFEQFF.

This clone occurred many times. The chain links TRBV27 to TRBJ1-2; a weak D match, TRBD1 (5 bases). This CDR3 is built from 13 residues. Germline assignment: CDR1 MNHEY and CDR2 SMNVEV (reference sequence). V was clipped by 5 bases and J by 1 base, with 8 bases between them. The CDR3 DNA sequence: TGTGCCAGCAGTGTACAGGTTAACTATGGCTACACCTTC. Protein sequence: CASSVQVNYGYTF.

The rearrangement links TRBV7-2 to TRBJ2-7, with 12 bases lining up with TRBD2. Germline CDR1 is SGHTA and CDR2 is FQGNSA. CDR3 size: 16 residues. Germline trimming cut 2 bases from V and 2 bases from J; bases unmatched to any gene: 4. As DNA, the CDR3 is TGTGCCAGCAGCTTACAACGACTAGCGGGAGCCTACGAGCAGTACTTC. Encoded protein: CASSLQRLAGAYEQYF.

This clone was seen a few times. V gene TRBV5-6 combines with J gene TRBJ2-5; 11 nucleotides align to TRBD1. The J call is uncertain, as TRBJ2-7 better fits the DNA end. Germline V gives CDR1 SGHDT, CDR2 YYEEEE. The CDR3 is made up of 14 amino acids. In DNA form, the CDR3 reads TGTGCCAGCAGCCAGGGACAGGGGGCCTACGAGCAGTACTTC. Its translation: CASSQGQGAYEQYF.

This clone was observed at least ten times. This chain uses TRBV6-5 with TRBJ2-7; 8 bases line up with TRBD1. There are 12 residues in the CDR3. J was trimmed by 4 bases and V by 7 bases; bases with no gene match: 3. Germline V gives CDR1 MNHEY, CDR2 SVGAGI. The CDR3 reads CASKTGAYEQYF. The DNA for the CDR3 is TGTGCCAGCAAGACAGGGGCGTACGAGCAGTACTTC.

A note on this clone: Other DNA sequences from this sample encode an identical CDR3 as well. The chain uses TRBV18 and TRBJ1-1; possible D gene TRBD1, 5 bases. This CDR3 is built from 13 residues. V gave up 5 bases and J gave up 1 base, with 8 bases separating them. The germline V gene encodes CDR1 KGHSH and CDR2 LQKENI. The CDR3 DNA follows: TGTGCCAGCTCAGCGGGGGAGAACACTGAAGCTTTCTTT. Translated: CASSAGENTEAFF. The whole variable domain, remainder taken from reference TRBV18 and TRBJ1-1, is NAGVMQNPRHLVRRRGQEARLRCSPMKGHSHVYWYRQLPEEGLKFMVYLQKENIIDESGMPKERFSAEFPKEGPSILRIQQVVRGDSAAYFCASSAGENTEAFFGQGTRLTVV.

Only a few counts were recorded for this clone. The rearrangement joins TRBV4-3 to TRBJ2-3; 8 bases map to TRBD2. Germline CDR1 reads LGHNA; CDR2 reads YSLEER. After removal of 3 bases from V and 0 bases from J, the junction contained 2 bases not matched to a gene. The CDR3 is 15 residues long. CDR3 loop: CASSHGLASTDTQYF. The CDR3 DNA reads as TGCGCCAGCAGCCATGGACTAGCTAGCACAGATACGCAGTATTTT.

This clone has a handful of counts. V usage is TRBV7-6 and J usage is TRBJ1-2, with 7 bases matching TRBD1. Trimming took 1 base from V and 8 from J; bases not matched to a gene: 13. The germline CDR1 and CDR2 sequences are SGHVS and FNYEAQ. The CDR3 has 16 residues. CDR3 DNA: TGTGCCAGCAGCTTAGAGGCGCGAGGGCAGGGGGGCGGCTACACCTTC. Residues: CASSLEARGQGGGYTF.

This clone was counted a few times. The chain uses TRBV7-3 and TRBJ1-1; D gene ambiguous. Per the germline V gene, CDR1 is SGHTA and CDR2 is FQGTGA. This CDR3 comprises 14 residues. V lost 2 bases and J 0 bases, leaving 7 bases between the germline ends. For the CDR3, the DNA is TGTGCCAGCAGCTTATCCGTCCTGAACACTGAAGCTTTCTTT. Amino acid sequence: CASSLSVLNTEAFF.

This clone was seen many times. The junction does not match germline at one end; this may be a read error. The V gene is TRBV27, the J gene TRBJ2-7; the D is unclear. The CDR3 spans 13 residues. CDR1 is MNHEY, CDR2 SMNVEV, per germline (reference sequence). This CDR3 reads CATSEYRSYEQYF. CDR3 nucleotides: TGTGCCACCAGTGAGTATCGGTCCTACGAGCAGTACTTC.

This chain uses TRBV7-9 with TRBJ2-1; 9 bases are shared with TRBD2. The CDR3 is 15 amino acids. V lost 4 bases, J lost 7 bases, and 8 bases stayed unmatched. Germline-derived CDR1 and CDR2 are SEHNR and FQNEAQ (reference sequence). This CDR3 is CASSSFGTSSNEQFF. Written as DNA, the CDR3 is TGTGCCAGCAGCTCTTTTGGGACTAGCAGTAATGAGCAGTTCTTC.

This clone showed up just a few times. An end of the junction differs from the germline gene, which may be a read error. V is TRBV28 and J is TRBJ2-7; the D is unclear. The CDR3 extends over 11 amino acids. Germline-derived CDR1 and CDR2 are MDHEN and SYDVKM. The CDR3 coding sequence is TGTGCCAGCAGGTTACATCTCAGCTACCACTTC. This gives the protein CASRLHLSYHF.

This clone showed up just a few times. The chain joins TRBV6-6 to TRBJ1-1; 7 positions agree with TRBD1. CDR3 size: 11 residues. V dropped 10 bases and J dropped 8; count of bases not matched to a gene: 7. Germline-derived CDR1 and CDR2 are MNHNY and SVGAGI (reference sequence). Written as DNA, the CDR3 is TGTGCCATCAGCGGGGACAGAGAAGCTTTCTTT. Amino acids: CAISGDREAFF.

This chain uses TRBV10-3 with TRBJ1-2; a possible D gene is TRBD1 (5 bases). Germline V gives CDR1 ENHRY, CDR2 SYGVKD. The CDR3 is 16 amino acids. V was trimmed by 6 bases and J by 2 bases, leaving 19 bases between them. DNA of the CDR3: TGTGCCATCAGGGCCGCGGGGGAGACTGCAAACTATGGCTACACCTTC. As protein: CAIRAAGETANYGYTF.

This clone was found many times. The V gene is TRBV20-1, the J gene TRBJ2-1; D ambiguous. The CDR3 is 11 residues long. Germline V gene sequence: CDR1 DFQATT, CDR2 SNEGSKA (reference sequence). Trimming removed 2 bases at V and 7 bases at J, with 6 bases between. Written as DNA, the CDR3 is TGCAGTGCTAGACCCTTGAATGAGCAGTTCTTC. It translates to CSARPLNEQFF.

The genes are TRBV4-2 and TRBJ2-1; TRBD2 agrees at 8 bases. Germline loops: CDR1 LGHNA, CDR2 YNFKEQ. The CDR3 extends over 17 amino acids. V lost 0 bases and J lost 0; bases outside the gene matches: 4. The DNA of the CDR3 is TGTGCCAGCAGCCAAGAAGCTAGCGGGTTCTCCTACAATGAGCAGTTCTTC. This gives the protein CASSQEASGFSYNEQFF.